The 8 T cell receptor beta chains given below trace back to one sample, sequenced in a study of blood T cell repertoires in COVID-19. Only in-frame clones appear in the TCRdb table, and some are missing; sequencing was by immunoSEQ multiplex PCR. The data contain approximately 500,000 clones, nearly 90% of them seen just once; the ten biggest clones take up 0.75% to 0.9%. The sequenced material came from peripheral blood. All receptors come from a man aged 18 to 35 with COVID-19, enrolled during active disease.

The chain combines TRBV12-3 or TRBV12-4 with TRBJ2-7, with TRBD2 identical over 10 bases. The V segment lost 9 bases and the J segment 3 bases; nucleotides outside the gene matches: 5. The CDR3 has 13 residues. Here the CDR3 DNA reads TGTGCCAGTTCTAGCGGGGGTTACTACGAGCAGTACTTC. Translation: CASSSGGYYEQYF.

This chain connects TRBV18 to TRBJ2-5; 7 bases align to TRBD2. CDR1 is KGHSH, CDR2 LQKENI, per germline. Trimming took 6 bases from V and 7 from J; bases not matched to a gene: 11. The CDR3 runs to 14 residues. CDR3 residues: CASSNRTSSGTQYF. CDR3 sequence (DNA): TGTGCCAGCTCCAACCGGACTAGTTCGGGGACCCAGTACTTC.

CDR3 protein: CASSAVAGEGEQFF. CDR3 nucleotides: TGTGCCAGTAGTGCGGTAGCGGGAGAGGGTGAGCAGTTCTTC. The chain links TRBV19 to TRBJ2-1; 9 bases fit TRBD2. With V trimmed by 5 bases and J by 9 bases, 8 bases remained unmatched. Germline-derived CDR1 and CDR2 are LNHDA and SQIVND (reference sequence). CDR3 length: 14 amino acids. The complete variable domain, with remaining parts taken from reference TRBV19 and TRBJ2-1, reads DGGITQSPKYLFRKEGQNVTLSCEQNLNHDAMYWYRQDPGQGLRLIYYSQIVNDFQKGDIAEGYSVSREKKESFPLTVTSAQKNPTAFYLCASSAVAGEGEQFFGPGTRLTVL.

In regard to this clone: At the DNA level, this CDR3 is encoded by other sequences in the same sample as well. The rearrangement links TRBV10-2 to TRBJ2-7, with 7 bases matching TRBD1. CDR3 length: 13 amino acids. From germline, CDR1 is WSHSY and CDR2 SAAADI. V gave up 5 bases and J gave up 0 bases; unmatched junction bases: 1. In nucleotides, the CDR3 is TGCGCCAGCAGTAGGGACAGCTCCTACGAGCAGTACTTC. Protein product: CASSRDSSYEQYF.

The chain has TRBV18 and TRBJ2-3; D is undetermined. Trimming took off 1 base at V and 4 bases at J, with 15 bases between the two ends. Germline V CDR1 and CDR2: KGHSH, LQKENI. This CDR3 has 16 amino acids. The CDR3 protein is CASSPLRAITADTQYF. The CDR3, as DNA: TGTGCCAGCTCACCACTAAGAGCTATAACTGCAGATACGCAGTATTTT.

The rearrangement links TRBV24-1 to TRBJ2-5; 8 nucleotides align to TRBD2. Germline V gene data show CDR1 as KGHDR and CDR2 as SFDVKD. J lost 0 bases, V lost 3 bases, and 11 bases had no gene match. This CDR3 has 18 residues. This CDR3 reads CATSDRTSSSGYQETQYF. CDR3 DNA sequence: TGTGCCACCAGTGATCGGACTAGCTCGTCGGGGTACCAAGAGACCCAGTACTTC.

This chain joins TRBV19 and TRBJ2-5; weak D call: TRBD1 (5 bases). The CDR3 is made up of 14 amino acids. CDR1 and CDR2 from the germline V gene are LNHDA and SQIVND (reference sequence). V was shortened by 7 bases and J by 1 base, with 13 bases between the two germline ends. In nucleotides, the CDR3 is TGTGCCAGTACCGCAGACAGTACCCAAGAGACCCAGTACTTC. It specifies CASTADSTQETQYF.

The gene calls are TRBV6-5 and TRBJ1-4; D gene uncertain. The CDR3 covers 14 residues. V was shortened by 4 bases and J by 0 bases, with 6 bases between the two germline ends. CDR1 is MNHEY, CDR2 SVGAGI, per germline. The CDR3 DNA reads as TGTGCCAGCAGTTCCGGAGCAACTAATGAAAAACTGTTTTTT. This gives the protein CASSSGATNEKLFF.